The 25 T cell receptor beta chains in this list originate from one sample, sequenced in a study of blood T cell repertoires in COVID-19. Clones were sequenced by immunoSEQ multiplex PCR, and TCRdb holds only the in-frame ones, with some missing. The sample yields 350,000 or so clones, around nine tenths seen once. Sequencing input: peripheral blood. These receptors came from a woman aged 60-75 years with COVID-19, enrolled during active disease.

The chain couples TRBV10-1 to TRBJ2-3, with 10 bases that match TRBD1. CDR1 and CDR2 from the germline V gene are WNHNN and SYGVQD (reference sequence). CDR3 size: 17 residues. The ends lost 6 bases at V and 2 bases at J; junction bases unmatched: 11. The CDR3 DNA is TGCGCCAGCAGACATCCCGGGACAGGGGTCCCCACAGATACGCAGTATTTT. This codes for CASRHPGTGVPTDTQYF.

This clone has more than one count but fewer than ten. The rearrangement links TRBV4-1 to TRBJ2-7; perhaps TRBD1 as D (6 bases). V lost 0 bases and J 13 bases, leaving 16 bases between the germline ends. The CDR3 is 13 amino acids. Germline V gene lookup returns CDR1 MGHRA and CDR2 YSYEKL. CDR3 in DNA: TGCGCCAGCAGCCAAGATCGAGGACAGACGGAATACTTC. Translating gives CASSQDRGQTEYF.

V usage is TRBV7-2 and J usage is TRBJ2-2; D is unresolved. V was trimmed by 1 base and J by 5 bases, leaving 11 bases between them. Per the germline V gene, CDR1 is SGHTA and CDR2 is FQGNSA. CDR3 size: 15 residues. The CDR3 reads CASSLGAGMTGELFF. The CDR3 nucleotides are TGTGCCAGCAGCTTAGGGGCCGGAATGACCGGGGAGCTGTTTTTT.

The chain employs TRBV12-1 and TRBJ2-2; the table's TRBD2 call for D was not verified on the DNA. TRBV12-1 is labeled a pseudogene. This CDR3 comprises 18 residues. CDR3 in amino acids: CASSLRGTRGANTGELFF. CDR3 sequence (DNA): TGTGCCAGCAGCTTGCGGGGTACTCGGGGGGCGAACACCGGGGAGCTGTTTTTT.

This chain uses TRBV30 with TRBJ2-7; the D gene is possibly TRBD1 (5 bases). Trimming left V 4 bases short and J 3 bases short, with 7 bases between. This CDR3 comprises 11 residues. Germline V lookup: CDR1 GTSNPN, CDR2 SVGIG (reference sequence). The CDR3 sequence: CAWTDSYEQYF. The DNA for the CDR3 is TGTGCCTGGACTGACAGCTACGAGCAGTACTTC.

The rearrangement links TRBV30 to TRBJ1-3; D gene unclear. V lost 3 bases and J lost 8, with 20 bases in between. This CDR3 contains 15 residues. From germline, CDR1 is GTSNPN and CDR2 SVGIG (reference sequence). For the CDR3, the DNA is TGTGCCTGGAGCATTCGGGGTCCCCGGACCCACACCATATATTTT. Translated, it gives CAWSIRGPRTHTIYF.

J is TRBJ1-6 and V is TRBV27; D remains unclear. Trimming took off 6 bases at V and 7 bases at J, with 28 bases between the two ends. This CDR3 is built from 19 residues. The germline gives CDR1 MNHEY, CDR2 SMNVEV (reference sequence). The CDR3, as DNA: TGTGCCAGCAGCCTTAAGGCGGCACCTCAAGACCCCAAGAATTCACCCCTCCACTTT. This gives the protein CASSLKAAPQDPKNSPLHF.

This sequence joins TRBV9 and TRBJ2-3, with D possibly matching TRBD2 (5 bases). Trimming removed 4 bases from V and 3 bases from J, with 12 bases in between. The CDR3 is made up of 14 amino acids. Germline V gene lookup returns CDR1 SGDLS and CDR2 YYNGEE. In DNA, the CDR3 is TGTGCCAGCAGCTGGGCTCCGGGGACAGATACGCAGTATTTT. This encodes CASSWAPGTDTQYF.

This CDR3 is CASRPGTGGNQPQHF. For the CDR3, the DNA is TGTGCCAGCAGACCCGGGACAGGGGGCAATCAGCCCCAGCATTTT. The genes are TRBV28 and TRBJ1-5; 10 nucleotides line up with TRBD1. The CDR3 consists of 15 residues. Looked up from germline, CDR1 is MDHEN and CDR2 is SYDVKM. J was trimmed by 2 bases and V by 6 bases; bases with no gene match: 4.

The rearrangement uses TRBV18 and TRBJ1-2; no firm D call. V was trimmed by 0 bases and J by 1 base, leaving 9 bases between them. The V gene's germline CDR1 is KGHSH and CDR2 LQKENI. This CDR3 is 15 amino acids long. The CDR3 reads CASSPPLVFNYGYTF. CDR3 coding DNA: TGTGCCAGCTCACCACCCCTAGTTTTTAACTATGGCTACACCTTC. Drawing the rest from reference TRBV18 and TRBJ1-2, the complete variable domain is NAGVMQNPRHLVRRRGQEARLRCSPMKGHSHVYWYRQLPEEGLKFMVYLQKENIIDESGMPKERFSAEFPKEGPSILRIQQVVRGDSAAYFCASSPPLVFNYGYTFGSGTRLTVV.

The chain couples TRBV5-1 to TRBJ1-2, with TRBD1 identical over 7 bases. Looked up from germline, CDR1 is SGHRS and CDR2 is YFSETQ. This CDR3 spans 14 amino acids. V trimming: 4 bases; J trimming: 6 bases; junction bases outside the gene matches: 9. CDR3 sequence reads: CASSGDSLTNGYTF. CDR3 DNA: TGCGCCAGCAGCGGGGACAGCTTAACTAATGGCTACACCTTC.

The chain uses TRBV5-1 and TRBJ1-2; 10 nucleotides match TRBD1. The CDR3 runs 13 residues. Unmatched junction bases numbered 4, after V lost 3 bases and J lost 8 bases. Germline loops: CDR1 SGHRS, CDR2 YFSETQ. CDR3 sequence reads: CASSSGQGRGYTF. The CDR3 DNA is TGCGCCAGCAGCTCGGGACAGGGGAGGGGCTACACCTTC.

The chain carries TRBV11-2 and TRBJ1-1; tentative D call: TRBD1 (6 bases). Between the trimmed V and J ends, which lost 4 bases and 11 bases, there was a span of 23 bases. The germline V gene encodes CDR1 SGHAT and CDR2 FQNNGV. CDR3 size: 15 residues. The CDR3 DNA follows: TGTGCCAGCAGCTCTCTGACAGGAAGATTAGTGGGCGCTTTCTTT. Translating gives CASSSLTGRLVGAFF.

The V and J genes are TRBV7-2 and TRBJ2-7; no clear D. CDR3 size: 14 residues. V was clipped by 0 bases and J by 2 bases, with 8 bases between them. CDR1 is SGHTA, CDR2 FQGNSA, per germline. CDR3 protein: CASSLATRAYEQYF. Written as DNA, the CDR3 is TGTGCCAGCAGCTTAGCGACACGTGCCTACGAGCAGTACTTC.

This clone was recorded once. The V gene is TRBV7-2, the J gene TRBJ1-2; a weak D match, TRBD1 (5 bases). With 5 bases removed from V and 4 bases from J, the gap between germline ends came to 14 bases. Looked up from germline, CDR1 is SGHTA and CDR2 is FQGNSA. The CDR3 totals 14 residues. The CDR3 nucleotides are TGTGCCAGCAGCCAAAAAGGGGCTGGCTATGGCTACACCTTC. Translated: CASSQKGAGYGYTF.

The J gene is TRBJ1-2, the V gene TRBV7-3; D gene unclear. Between the trimmed V and J ends, which lost 5 bases and 8 bases, there was a span of 18 bases. The germline CDR1 and CDR2 sequences are SGHTA and FQGTGA. The CDR3 sequence is 14 residues long. The chain's CDR3 is CASSPRPGVGGYTF. The CDR3, as DNA: TGTGCCAGCAGCCCCCGTCCAGGTGTAGGAGGCTACACCTTC.

This clone appeared once. J is TRBJ2-1 and V is TRBV2, with a possible D match to TRBD1 (5 bases). The CDR3 is made up of 14 amino acids. Trimming took off 7 bases at V and 8 bases at J, with 18 bases between the two ends. CDR1 is SNHLY, CDR2 FYNNEI, per germline. CDR3 nucleotide sequence: TGTGCCAGCAAGCTGATAGGGGTAGGCGATGAGCAGTTCTTC. Its translation: CASKLIGVGDEQFF.

The rearrangement joins TRBV19 to TRBJ1-5; 8 bases align to TRBD1. CDR3 length equals 15 residues. Germline lookup yields CDR1 LNHDA and CDR2 SQIVND (reference sequence). The J segment lost 6 bases and the V segment lost 6 bases, leaving 10 bases of the junction unmatched. CDR3 region: CASRWQGAIGQPQHF. CDR3 in DNA: TGTGCCAGTAGATGGCAGGGGGCGATAGGTCAGCCCCAGCATTTT.

V is TRBV24-1 and J is TRBJ2-2; 7 positions match TRBD1. The V gene end was trimmed by 3 bases and the J gene end by 5 bases; junction bases not matched to a gene: 11. The CDR3 is 17 amino acids. Per germline, CDR1 KGHDR and CDR2 SFDVKD. In DNA, the CDR3 is TGTGCCACCAGTGATACACGACAGGGAGTAGGTACCGGGGAGCTGTTTTTT. Its translation is CATSDTRQGVGTGELFF.

This clone has a handful of counts. V and J are TRBV29-1 and TRBJ2-3, with a weak D call TRBD2 (7 bases). CDR1 and CDR2 (germline): SQVTM, ANQGSEA. Trimming stripped 0 bases from V and 3 bases from J, with 19 bases between. The CDR3 contains 17 residues. CDR3 DNA sequence: TGCAGCGTTGAAGATAGAGAGGGGGGGACGGTTACAGATACGCAGTATTTT. This codes for CSVEDREGGTVTDTQYF.

This clone was seen only once. The chain joins TRBV7-3 to TRBJ1-1; a weak D match, TRBD1 (5 bases). With 5 bases removed from V and 3 bases from J, the gap between germline ends came to 13 bases. The CDR3 has 14 amino acids. Looked up from germline, CDR1 is SGHTA and CDR2 is FQGTGA. The CDR3 DNA reads as TGTGCCAGCAGCAAATCCGGGGGGGACACTGAAGCTTTCTTT. This gives the protein CASSKSGGDTEAFF.

This clone was counted a single time. The genes are TRBV5-4 and TRBJ2-5, with D possibly matching TRBD2 (6 bases). CDR1 SGHNT and CDR2 YYREEE come from the germline V gene (reference sequence). V gave up 5 bases and J gave up 5 bases, with 13 bases separating them. The CDR3 is 13 amino acids. Written as DNA, the CDR3 is TGTGCCAGCAGTCCCCGGGGGACGGAGACCCAGTACTTC. Residues: CASSPRGTETQYF.

This chain connects TRBV7-2 to TRBJ1-1; no reliable D call. Trimming cost V 5 bases and J 4 bases, with 14 bases left between them. Germline loops: CDR1 SGHTA, CDR2 FQGNSA. The CDR3 length is 14 residues. The CDR3 sequence: CASSITEYSTEAFF. The DNA of the CDR3 is TGTGCCAGCAGCATTACAGAGTATTCCACTGAAGCTTTCTTT.

The V gene is TRBV13, the J gene TRBJ2-5, with TRBD2 matching 7 bases. This CDR3 spans 15 amino acids. CDR1 and CDR2 from the germline V gene are PRHDT and FYEKMQ (reference sequence). V trimming: 6 bases; J trimming: 0 bases; junction bases outside the gene matches: 7. The CDR3 coding sequence is TGTGCCAGCAGTTTTAACGGGGGGAACCAAGAGACCCAGTACTTC. Translated, it gives CASSFNGGNQETQYF.

V and J are TRBV7-8 and TRBJ1-1; D might be TRBD1 (6 bases). Germline V gene lookup returns CDR1 SGHVS and CDR2 FQNEAQ. The CDR3 has 14 amino acids. The ends were cut back, 5 bases at V and 1 base at J, with 11 bases in the middle. Written as DNA, the CDR3 is TGTGCCAGCAGCCCGCTGGACAGGAACACTGAAGCTTTCTTT. Its translation is CASSPLDRNTEAFF.